Listed below are T cell receptor beta chains from one sample, sequenced in a study of cytomegalovirus exposure and HLA in healthy donors. The assay was immunoSEQ multiplex PCR, and TCRdb's table has in-frame clones only and misses some. The sample has over 75,000 clones, 80% to 90% seen once. What was sequenced was PBMCs. The receptors were gathered from a man aged 25 to 45 in good health and CMV-seropositive. CDR3s include the opening cysteine and the closing phenylalanine or tryptophan. Fields, in order: V gene, D gene, clone size, J gene, CDR3 protein, CDR3 DNA. A D gene is named only where the DNA matches it firmly. Some rows have no size entry. The others give once, few or many, or a class for an expanded clone.

v_call: TRBV2
d_call: TRBD1
clone_size: .
j_call: TRBJ1-1
cdr3_aa: CASAGQGAEVGEAFF
cdr3_nt: TGTGCCAGCGCTGGACAGGGGGCGGAGGTGGGTGAAGCTTTCTTT

v_call: TRBV30
d_call: .
clone_size: .
j_call: TRBJ1-4
cdr3_aa: CAWSDTYKEEKLFF
cdr3_nt: TGTGCCTGGAGTGACACGTACAAGGAGGAAAAACTGTTTTTT

v_call: TRBV18
d_call: .
clone_size: .
j_call: TRBJ1-2
cdr3_aa: CASSPSAGNYGYTF
cdr3_nt: TGTGCCAGCTCACCATCGGCAGGGAACTATGGCTACACCTTC

v_call: TRBV29-1
d_call: TRBD2
clone_size: .
j_call: TRBJ2-4
cdr3_aa: CSVEGPSGSSYIQYF
cdr3_nt: TGCAGCGTTGAGGGTCCTAGCGGGAGTTCATACATTCAGTACTTC

v_call: TRBV18
d_call: .
clone_size: .
j_call: TRBJ1-5
cdr3_aa: CASSPLGRLQDQPQHF
cdr3_nt: TGTGCCAGCTCACCCCTCGGGAGACTGCAGGATCAGCCCCAGCATTTT

v_call: TRBV30
d_call: .
clone_size: .
j_call: TRBJ2-1
cdr3_aa: CAWVNLLSGYNEQFF
cdr3_nt: TGTGCCTGGGTAAACCTATTAAGTGGCTACAATGAGCAGTTCTTC

v_call: TRBV14
d_call: .
clone_size: .
j_call: TRBJ1-2
cdr3_aa: CASSSRGREWNGYTF
cdr3_nt: TGTGCCAGCAGCTCCCGGGGGAGGGAATGGAATGGCTACACCTTC

v_call: TRBV28
d_call: .
clone_size: .
j_call: TRBJ2-7
cdr3_aa: CASSFSSRVGEQYF
cdr3_nt: TGTGCCAGCAGTTTTTCTTCCAGGGTGGGTGAGCAGTACTTC

v_call: TRBV4-1
d_call: TRBD2
clone_size: .
j_call: TRBJ2-7
cdr3_aa: CASSQVFGGSSYEQYF
cdr3_nt: TGCGCCAGCAGCCAAGTATTCGGGGGGAGCTCCTACGAGCAGTACTTC

v_call: TRBV10-3
d_call: .
clone_size: .
j_call: TRBJ1-5
cdr3_aa: CAISEPREPQHF
cdr3_nt: TGTGCCATCAGTGAGCCCAGGGAGCCCCAGCATTTT

v_call: TRBV18
d_call: TRBD2
clone_size: .
j_call: TRBJ2-5
cdr3_aa: CASSPLAGGTTETQYF
cdr3_nt: TGTGCCAGCTCACCACTAGCGGGAGGGACTACAGAGACCCAGTACTTC

v_call: TRBV6-1
d_call: .
clone_size: .
j_call: TRBJ1-5
cdr3_aa: CASSDLRGQPQHF
cdr3_nt: TGTGCCAGCAGTGATTTGAGAGGGCAGCCCCAGCATTTT

v_call: TRBV6-6
d_call: TRBD2
clone_size: .
j_call: TRBJ2-7
cdr3_aa: CASSRYELAATYEQYF
cdr3_nt: TGTGCCAGCAGTCGGTACGAACTAGCGGCAACCTACGAGCAGTACTTC

v_call: TRBV7-2
d_call: TRBD2
clone_size: .
j_call: TRBJ2-2
cdr3_aa: CASSLTSGRLSGELFF
cdr3_nt: TGTGCCAGCAGCCTCACTAGCGGGAGGTTATCCGGGGAGCTGTTTTTT

v_call: TRBV28
d_call: .
clone_size: .
j_call: TRBJ1-2
cdr3_aa: CASSPPTGDYGYTF
cdr3_nt: TGTGCCAGCAGTCCCCCGACCGGGGACTATGGCTACACCTTC

v_call: TRBV19
d_call: TRBD2
clone_size: .
j_call: TRBJ2-1
cdr3_aa: CASGLAGSVTEQFF
cdr3_nt: TGTGCCAGCGGACTAGCGGGATCGGTTACTGAGCAGTTCTTC

v_call: TRBV18
d_call: TRBD2
clone_size: .
j_call: TRBJ2-3
cdr3_aa: CASSPLERGGDTQYF
cdr3_nt: TGTGCCAGCTCACCACTCGAGCGGGGCGGAGATACGCAGTATTTT

v_call: TRBV11-3
d_call: TRBD2
clone_size: .
j_call: TRBJ2-7
cdr3_aa: CASSPGTSRNYEQYF
cdr3_nt: TGTGCCAGCAGCCCCGGGACTAGCAGAAACTACGAGCAGTACTTC

v_call: TRBV5-1
d_call: .
clone_size: .
j_call: TRBJ2-7
cdr3_aa: CASSLSGSTYYEQYF
cdr3_nt: TGCGCCAGCAGCTTGTCTGGTAGCACCTACTACGAGCAGTACTTC

v_call: TRBV2
d_call: .
clone_size: .
j_call: TRBJ2-2
cdr3_aa: CAFIPPLGEPEAGELFF
cdr3_nt: TGTGCTTTCATCCCCCCCCTGGGAGAACCCGAGGCCGGGGAGCTGTTTTTT

v_call: TRBV19
d_call: TRBD1
clone_size: .
j_call: TRBJ1-1
cdr3_aa: CASSPTGVRTEAFF
cdr3_nt: TGTGCCAGTAGTCCCACAGGGGTCAGGACTGAAGCTTTCTTT

v_call: TRBV29-1
d_call: .
clone_size: .
j_call: TRBJ2-3
cdr3_aa: CSAGRGGRTDTQYF
cdr3_nt: TGCAGCGCGGGTCGTGGCGGGCGCACAGATACGCAGTATTTT

v_call: TRBV5-4
d_call: TRBD1
clone_size: few
j_call: TRBJ2-5
cdr3_aa: CASSSDREETQYF
cdr3_nt: TGTGCCAGCAGCTCGGACAGGGAAGAGACCCAGTACTTC

v_call: TRBV11-2
d_call: TRBD1
clone_size: few
j_call: TRBJ2-1
cdr3_aa: CASRPSGTASYNEQFF
cdr3_nt: TGTGCCAGCAGACCTTCCGGGACAGCCTCCTACAATGAGCAGTTCTTC

v_call: TRBV19
d_call: TRBD1
clone_size: few
j_call: TRBJ1-1
cdr3_aa: CASKDRGSGGEAFF
cdr3_nt: TGTGCCAGTAAAGACAGGGGGAGCGGAGGCGAAGCTTTCTTT

v_call: TRBV5-5
d_call: .
clone_size: .
j_call: TRBJ1-1
cdr3_aa: CASSLEGRGRTEAFF
cdr3_nt: TGTGCCAGCAGCTTGGAAGGCAGGGGACGGACTGAAGCTTTCTTT

v_call: TRBV6-1
d_call: .
clone_size: few
j_call: TRBJ1-5
cdr3_aa: CASSEAGTQDQPQHF
cdr3_nt: TGTGCCAGCAGTGAAGCAGGGACTCAAGATCAGCCCCAGCATTTT

v_call: TRBV28
d_call: .
clone_size: .
j_call: TRBJ1-2
cdr3_aa: CASSSGLIGYTF
cdr3_nt: TGTGCCAGCTCCTCAGGACTTATTGGCTACACCTTC

v_call: TRBV2
d_call: .
clone_size: .
j_call: TRBJ2-5
cdr3_aa: CASSEWGRESQYF
cdr3_nt: TGTGCCAGCAGTGAATGGGGAAGGGAGAGCCAGTACTTC

v_call: TRBV15
d_call: TRBD2
clone_size: .
j_call: TRBJ2-1
cdr3_aa: CATSREQGLAGGSSYNEQFF
cdr3_nt: TGTGCCACCAGCAGAGAACAGGGACTAGCGGGAGGCAGCTCCTACAATGAGCAGTTCTTC

v_call: TRBV10-2
d_call: .
clone_size: few
j_call: TRBJ1-1
cdr3_aa: CASREGLRVTEAFF
cdr3_nt: TGCGCCAGCAGGGAGGGACTGAGAGTGACTGAAGCTTTCTTT

v_call: TRBV5-1
d_call: .
clone_size: .
j_call: TRBJ1-1
cdr3_aa: CASSPGKGRGEAFF
cdr3_nt: TGCGCCAGCTCACCCGGGAAGGGCCGTGGTGAAGCTTTCTTT

v_call: TRBV9
d_call: .
clone_size: .
j_call: TRBJ2-5
cdr3_aa: CASSVDGGQETQYF
cdr3_nt: TGTGCCAGCAGCGTAGACGGCGGACAAGAGACCCAGTACTTC

v_call: TRBV4-3
d_call: TRBD2
clone_size: .
j_call: TRBJ2-1
cdr3_aa: CASSPQKLAGGIYNEQFF
cdr3_nt: TGCGCCAGCAGCCCTCAGAAGCTAGCGGGAGGTATTTACAATGAGCAGTTCTTC

v_call: TRBV9
d_call: TRBD2
clone_size: .
j_call: TRBJ2-7
cdr3_aa: CASSPQLAGGPLQYF
cdr3_nt: TGTGCCAGCAGCCCCCAACTAGCGGGAGGGCCTCTGCAGTACTTC

v_call: TRBV11-2
d_call: TRBD1
clone_size: .
j_call: TRBJ1-1
cdr3_aa: CASSLTGPGTEAFF
cdr3_nt: TGTGCCAGCAGCTTGACAGGGCCGGGAACTGAAGCTTTCTTT

v_call: TRBV5-1
d_call: .
clone_size: .
j_call: TRBJ1-1
cdr3_aa: CASSELVELSPEAFF
cdr3_nt: TGCGCCAGCAGCGAACTGGTTGAGCTTAGCCCCGAAGCTTTCTTT

v_call: TRBV6-5
d_call: TRBD1
clone_size: .
j_call: TRBJ1-2
cdr3_aa: CASSYGTETYGYTF
cdr3_nt: TGTGCCAGCAGTTACGGGACAGAGACCTATGGCTACACCTTC

v_call: TRBV14
d_call: TRBD1
clone_size: .
j_call: TRBJ2-3
cdr3_aa: CASSQQGADTQYF
cdr3_nt: TGTGCCAGCAGCCAACAGGGGGCAGATACGCAGTATTTT

v_call: TRBV7-2
d_call: TRBD2
clone_size: .
j_call: TRBJ2-1
cdr3_aa: CASSLELAGGHTEQFF
cdr3_nt: TGTGCCAGCAGCTTAGAACTAGCGGGAGGCCATACAGAGCAGTTCTTC